The entry below gives a single T cell receptor (beta chain) sequence along with its context. In its sample, this clonotype was seen a few times. What this receptor recognizes is not known. Base qualities were left out, and no much larger clone turns up one base away. These data belong to a study of T-cell memory formation after mild COVID-19 (dated by TCRdb to the early 2020s). With respect to the entire study: TCR sequence clusters from the two donors were found to be largely donor specific. In a couple of donors, T-cell clones that expanded and contracted after mild COVID-19 were followed by sequencing TCRalpha and TCRbeta repertoires longitudinally. The cohort was made up of two young adult volunteers, one female and one male, who were previously healthy. Findings and caveats that apply to the study as a whole: Contracting CD4+ clones were located mainly in the CM and EM memory subsets, whereas CD8+ clones were found to be enriched in EMRA. Some responding clones were found in pre-infection memory, which suggests that pre-existing cross-reactive memory T cells took part in the SARS-CoV-2 response. The second-wave clones that peaked on day 37 were not confirmed to be SARS-CoV-2 specific. The study included only a couple of mild cases, and larger cohorts that include severe cases with pre-infection samples were judged to be necessary. Clones that contracted from day 15 to 85 showed balanced CD4/CD8 phenotypes, whereas a second wave of clones that expanded from day 15 to 37 leaned towards CD4+.

V gives up 4 bases and J gives up 3 bases, and the segment between their germline ends measures 15 bases. From the cysteine up to the phenylalanine, the CDR3 has a length of 15 residues. Just CDR3 DNA is preserved here, 45 bases in frame from base 1. The CDR1 and CDR2 encoded by the germline V gene (reference sequence) are LGHDT and YNNKEL. Ficoll-Paque density gradient centrifugation was used to isolate PBMCs. Reads for this sample came from an Illumina NovaSeq 6000. TCRalpha and TCRbeta cDNA libraries were built by 5'RACE with constant-segment primers, adding sample barcodes and unique molecular identifiers. RNA was extracted from every sample with Trizol reagent. Amplification of the libraries took two PCR steps, and the second step added a second sample barcode plus Illumina TruSeq adapters. Sequencing of the libraries was done on an Illumina NovaSeq, producing 2 x 150 bp paired-end reads. The paper's processing steps were these. The reads were demultiplexed and collapsed into UMI-guided consensus sequences using migec v1.2.7. Using mixcr v2.1.11, UMI consensuses were aligned to TRA and TRB V and J templates and then assembled into clonotypes. A clonotype was counted as expanded or contracted only when both edgeR and NoisET called the clonotype significant, with the noise models trained on biological replicates. For edgeR calls, the cutoffs were a false discovery rate-adjusted p below 0.01 and a log2 fold-change threshold of 1. As an exploratory analysis of dynamics, PCA with hierarchical clustering was applied to max-normalized trajectories of the 1000 most abundant clonotypes. Separately sequenced CD4+ and CD8+ repertoires were used to assign a CD4 or CD8 phenotype to each responding clone. In-frame beta chains were kept once TCRdb had trimmed the public reads at Q25 with fastp and called clones with MiXCR. Rows merge per CDR3 protein into single entries with the most common DNA and genes. The V and J calls were not made by the authors but by TCRdb's processing. For this sample there are 350,000 to 450,000 distinct CDR3 sequences; 20% to 25% appear just once. Around 9.5% of the sample lies in the top ten.

This receptor was identified in an adult woman who had mild COVID-19 (a few samples of this study predate the infection). The sample titles of this study are shuffled in the database, so cell type and time point are left out; the donor was told from shared clones. Sample: PBMCs or a T cell subset sorted from them (not recorded which). The chain was built from TRBV3-1 and TRBJ1-1, with the D gene uncertain. Read as DNA, the sequence is TGTGCCAGCAGCCCCCTACGGGCAGGATACACTGAAGCTTTCTTT. It is translated as CASSPLRAGYTEAFF.